This T cell receptor beta chain comes out of a study of T cell responses to AZD1222 COVID-19 vaccine. Using immunoSEQ multiplex PCR, the repertoire was profiled, and TCRdb retains in-frame clones only, with some absent. Of roughly 160,000 clones in the sample, almost 90% were seen once. This CDR3 comprises 16 residues. Germline assignment: CDR1 SGHRS and CDR2 YFSETQ. The V gene lost 0 bases and the J gene lost 0 bases, with 10 bases spanning the gap. Study results and limitations: Repertoires were obtained solely post-peak T cell response.

About this clone: Its antigen is undetermined.

The receptor comes from an adult in good health. The sequences come from peripheral blood, collected on day 0 of AZD1222 vaccination. The chain is built from TRBV5-1 and TRBJ1-3, with D perhaps TRBD1 (5 bases). The DNA for the CDR3 is TGCGCCAGCAGCTTGGGGGGGTTGGACTCTGGAAACACCATATATTTT. Translating it yields CASSLGGLDSGNTIYF.